This T cell receptor beta chain was found in a study of CD8 T cells in Susac syndrome. A quantity of roughly 0.5 to 1 ug RNA underwent reverse transcription using random hexamers. TCRdb redid the calling of the immunoSEQ multiplex PCR reads with MiXCR, one entry per CDR3 protein. Of 100,000 or so distinct CDR3 sequences in the sample, approximately 90% were seen once. Germline loops: CDR1 MNHEY, CDR2 SMNVEV (reference sequence). Trimming pared 5 bases from V and 5 bases from J, leaving 13 bases between. The CDR3 has 13 residues. This chain joins TRBV27 and TRBJ2-7; no clear D. The sequencing input was CD8+ T cells from PBMCs. The origin of this receptor is a human donor in good health. The CDR3 nucleotides read TGTGCCAGCAGTCGGACCGGAGAGGACGAGCAGTACTTC. Translated, it gives CASSRTGEDEQYF.